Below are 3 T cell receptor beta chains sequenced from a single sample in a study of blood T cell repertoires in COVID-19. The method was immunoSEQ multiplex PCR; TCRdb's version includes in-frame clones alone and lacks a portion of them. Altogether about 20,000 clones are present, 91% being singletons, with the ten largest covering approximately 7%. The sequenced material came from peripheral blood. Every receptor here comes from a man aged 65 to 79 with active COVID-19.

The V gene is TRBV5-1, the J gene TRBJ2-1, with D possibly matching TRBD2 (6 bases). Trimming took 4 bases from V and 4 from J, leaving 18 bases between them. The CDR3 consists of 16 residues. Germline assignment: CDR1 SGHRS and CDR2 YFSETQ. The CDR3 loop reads CASSVLRDSQYNEQFF. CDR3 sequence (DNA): TGCGCCAGCAGCGTTTTGCGGGACTCACAGTACAATGAGCAGTTCTTC.

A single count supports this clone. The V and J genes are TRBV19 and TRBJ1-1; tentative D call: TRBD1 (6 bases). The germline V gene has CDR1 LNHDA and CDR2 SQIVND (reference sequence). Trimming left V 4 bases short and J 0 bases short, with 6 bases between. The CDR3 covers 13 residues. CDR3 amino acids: CASSTGVNTEAFF. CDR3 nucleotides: TGTGCCAGTAGTACAGGGGTGAACACTGAAGCTTTCTTT.

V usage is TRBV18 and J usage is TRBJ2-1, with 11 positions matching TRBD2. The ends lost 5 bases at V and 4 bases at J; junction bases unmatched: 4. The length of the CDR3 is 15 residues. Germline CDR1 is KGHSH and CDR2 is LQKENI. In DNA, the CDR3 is TGTGCCAGCTCAGGGACTAGCGGAGCTTACAATGAGCAGTTCTTC. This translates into CASSGTSGAYNEQFF.